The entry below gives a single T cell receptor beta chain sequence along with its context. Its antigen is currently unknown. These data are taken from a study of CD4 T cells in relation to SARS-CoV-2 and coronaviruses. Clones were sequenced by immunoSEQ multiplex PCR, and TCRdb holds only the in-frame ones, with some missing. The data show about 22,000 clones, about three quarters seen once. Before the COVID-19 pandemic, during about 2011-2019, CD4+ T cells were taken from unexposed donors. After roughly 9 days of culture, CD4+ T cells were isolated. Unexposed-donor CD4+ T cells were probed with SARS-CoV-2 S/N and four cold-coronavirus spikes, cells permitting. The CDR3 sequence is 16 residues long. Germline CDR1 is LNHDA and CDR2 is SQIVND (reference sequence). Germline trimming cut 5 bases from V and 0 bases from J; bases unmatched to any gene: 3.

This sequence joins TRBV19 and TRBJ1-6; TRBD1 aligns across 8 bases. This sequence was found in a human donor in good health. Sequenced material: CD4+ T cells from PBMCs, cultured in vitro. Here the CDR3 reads CASSSGQGSYNSPLHF. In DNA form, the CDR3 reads TGTGCCAGTAGTTCCGGACAGGGCTCCTATAATTCACCCCTCCACTTT.